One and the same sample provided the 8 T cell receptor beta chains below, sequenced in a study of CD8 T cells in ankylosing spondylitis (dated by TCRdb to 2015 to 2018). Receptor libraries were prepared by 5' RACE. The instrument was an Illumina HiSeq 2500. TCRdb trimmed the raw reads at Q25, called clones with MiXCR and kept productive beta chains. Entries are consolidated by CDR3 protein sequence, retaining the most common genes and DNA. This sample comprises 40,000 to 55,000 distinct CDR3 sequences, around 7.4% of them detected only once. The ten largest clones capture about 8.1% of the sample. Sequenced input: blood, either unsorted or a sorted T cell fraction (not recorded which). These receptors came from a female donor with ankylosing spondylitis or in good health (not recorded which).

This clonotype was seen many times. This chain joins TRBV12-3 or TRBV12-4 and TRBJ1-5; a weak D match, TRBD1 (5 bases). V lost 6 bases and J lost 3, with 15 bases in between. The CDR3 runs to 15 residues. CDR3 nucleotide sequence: TGTGCCAGCAGCCCCGGGGGGGGTTCCAATCAGCCCCAGCATTTT. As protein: CASSPGGGSNQPQHF.

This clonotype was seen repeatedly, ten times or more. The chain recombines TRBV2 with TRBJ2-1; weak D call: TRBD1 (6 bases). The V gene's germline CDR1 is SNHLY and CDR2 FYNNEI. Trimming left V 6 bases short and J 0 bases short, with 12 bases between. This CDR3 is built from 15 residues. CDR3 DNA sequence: TGTGCCAGCAGCTACGACAGGTCCTCCTACAATGAGCAGTTCTTC. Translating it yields CASSYDRSSYNEQFF.

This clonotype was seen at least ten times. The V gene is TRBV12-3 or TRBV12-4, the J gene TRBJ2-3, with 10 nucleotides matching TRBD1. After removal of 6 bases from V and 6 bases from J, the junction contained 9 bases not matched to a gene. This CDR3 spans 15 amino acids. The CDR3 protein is CASSPDRGQVDTQYF. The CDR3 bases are TGTGCCAGCAGCCCCGACAGGGGGCAGGTGGATACGCAGTATTTT.

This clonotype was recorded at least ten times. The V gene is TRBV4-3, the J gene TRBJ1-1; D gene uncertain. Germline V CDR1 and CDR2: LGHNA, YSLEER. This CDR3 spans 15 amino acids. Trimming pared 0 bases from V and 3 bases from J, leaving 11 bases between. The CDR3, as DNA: TGCGCCAGCAGCCAAGATCCCAACGGCTACACTGAAGCTTTCTTT. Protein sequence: CASSQDPNGYTEAFF.

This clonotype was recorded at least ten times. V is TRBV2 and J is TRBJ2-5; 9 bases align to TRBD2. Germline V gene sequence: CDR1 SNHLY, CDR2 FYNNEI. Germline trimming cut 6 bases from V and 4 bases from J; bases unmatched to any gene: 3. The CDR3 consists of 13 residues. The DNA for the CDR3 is TGTGCCAGCAGAGAGACTAGCGGAGAGACCCAGTACTTC. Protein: CASRETSGETQYF.

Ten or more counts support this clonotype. CDR3 sequence: CASSYPRWVGTDTQYF. The CDR3 DNA reads as TGTGCCAGCAGTTATCCCCGGTGGGTTGGCACAGATACGCAGTATTTT. The chain carries TRBV6-2 or TRBV6-3 and TRBJ2-3; no definite D call. The CDR3 is 16 residues long. Germline V CDR1 and CDR2: MNHEY, SVGEGT. The V gene lost 3 bases and the J gene lost 1 base, with 14 bases spanning the gap.

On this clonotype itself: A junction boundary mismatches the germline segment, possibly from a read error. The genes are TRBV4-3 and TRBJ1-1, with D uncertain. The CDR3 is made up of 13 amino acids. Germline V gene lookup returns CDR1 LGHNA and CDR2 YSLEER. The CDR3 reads CASSLAENTAAFF. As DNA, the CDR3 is TGCGCCAGCAGTCTAGCGGAGAACACTGCAGCTTTCTTT.

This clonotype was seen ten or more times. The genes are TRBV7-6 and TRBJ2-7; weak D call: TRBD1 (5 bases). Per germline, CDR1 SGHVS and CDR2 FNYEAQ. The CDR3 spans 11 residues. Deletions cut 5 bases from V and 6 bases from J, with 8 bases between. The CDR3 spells CASSQGSEQYF. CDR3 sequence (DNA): TGTGCCAGCAGCCAGGGTTCCGAGCAGTACTTC.